Reported below is one T cell receptor (beta chain). This sample was included in a study of CD8+CD57+ T cells in acquired aplastic anemia. In germline, CDR1 is SGHAT, CDR2 FQNNGV. The CDR3 sequence is 17 residues long. The V gene lost 6 bases and the J gene lost 2 bases, with 17 bases spanning the gap. TCR beta VDJ and CDR3 profiling used genomic DNA as template. TCRdb processed the reads anew with MiXCR; each CDR3 protein has one entry. The sample records roughly 58,000 distinct CDR3 sequences, around 55% being singletons. Specimen: sorted CD4+, CD8+, or CD8+CD57+ T cells (not recorded which) from PBMCs. This chain uses TRBV11-2 with TRBJ1-6; a weak D match, TRBD1 (5 bases). The receptor comes from a human donor in good health, serving as a control. The CDR3 bases are TGTGCCAGCAGGCCCTCGGGGGGTGCTACCTATAATTCACCCCTCCACTTT. It yields the protein CASRPSGGATYNSPLHF. Drawing the rest from reference TRBV11-2 and TRBJ1-6, the complete variable domain is EAGVAQSPRYKIIEKRQSVAFWCNPISGHATLYWYQQILGQGPKLLIQFQNNGVVDDSQLPKDRFSAERLKGVDSTLKIQPAKLEDSAVYLCASRPSGGATYNSPLHFGNGTRLTVT.